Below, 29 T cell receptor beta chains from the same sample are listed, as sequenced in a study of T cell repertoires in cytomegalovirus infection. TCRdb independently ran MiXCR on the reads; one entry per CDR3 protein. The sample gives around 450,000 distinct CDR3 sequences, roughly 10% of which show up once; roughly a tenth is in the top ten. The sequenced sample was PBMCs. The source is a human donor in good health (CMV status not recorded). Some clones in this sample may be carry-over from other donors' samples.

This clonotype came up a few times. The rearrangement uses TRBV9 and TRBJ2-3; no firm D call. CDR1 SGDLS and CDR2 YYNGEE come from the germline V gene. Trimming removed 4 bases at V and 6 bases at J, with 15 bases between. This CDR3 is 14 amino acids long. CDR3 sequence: CASSTYDTADTQYF. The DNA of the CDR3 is TGTGCCAGCAGCACCTACGACACGGCGGATACGCAGTATTTT.

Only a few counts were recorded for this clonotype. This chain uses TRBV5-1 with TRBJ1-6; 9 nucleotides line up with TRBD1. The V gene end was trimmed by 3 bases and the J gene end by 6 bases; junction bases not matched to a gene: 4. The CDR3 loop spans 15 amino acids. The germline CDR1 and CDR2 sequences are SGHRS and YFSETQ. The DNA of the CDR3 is TGCGCCAGCAGCTCGGGGGACAGGGCTAATTCACCCCTCCACTTT. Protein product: CASSSGDRANSPLHF.

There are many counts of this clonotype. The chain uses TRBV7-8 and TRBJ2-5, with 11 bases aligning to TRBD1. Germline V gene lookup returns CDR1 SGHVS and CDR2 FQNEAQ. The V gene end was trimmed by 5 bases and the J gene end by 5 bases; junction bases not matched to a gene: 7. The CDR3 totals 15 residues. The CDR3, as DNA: TGTGCCAGCAGCCTCGGGACAGGGGGACCCGAGACCCAGTACTTC. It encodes CASSLGTGGPETQYF.

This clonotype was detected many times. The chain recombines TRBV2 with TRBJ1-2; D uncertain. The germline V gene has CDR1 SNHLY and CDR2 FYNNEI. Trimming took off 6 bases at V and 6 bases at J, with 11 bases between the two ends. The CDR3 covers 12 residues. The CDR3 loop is CASRMTHDGYTF. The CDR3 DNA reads TGTGCCAGCAGGATGACCCACGATGGCTACACCTTC.

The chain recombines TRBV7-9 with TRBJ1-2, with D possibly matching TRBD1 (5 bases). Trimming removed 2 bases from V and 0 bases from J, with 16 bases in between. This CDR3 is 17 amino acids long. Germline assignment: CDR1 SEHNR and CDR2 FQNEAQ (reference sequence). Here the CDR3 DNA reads TGTGCCAGCAGCTTACGAATCTTAGGGGAAGCTAACTATGGCTACACCTTC. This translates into CASSLRILGEANYGYTF.

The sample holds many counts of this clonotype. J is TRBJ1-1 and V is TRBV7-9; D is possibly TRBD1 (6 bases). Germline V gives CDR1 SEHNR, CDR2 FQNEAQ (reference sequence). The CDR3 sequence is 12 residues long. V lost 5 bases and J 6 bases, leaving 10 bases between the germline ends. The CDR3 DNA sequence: TGTGCCAGCAGCCGGGGGGCACCTGAAGCTTTCTTT. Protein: CASSRGAPEAFF.

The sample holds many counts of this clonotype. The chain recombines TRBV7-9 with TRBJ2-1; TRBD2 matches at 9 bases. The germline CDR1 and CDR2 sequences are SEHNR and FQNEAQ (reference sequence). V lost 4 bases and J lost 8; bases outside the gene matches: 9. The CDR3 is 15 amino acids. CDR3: CASSSFSGRQHEQFF. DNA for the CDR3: TGTGCCAGCAGCTCTTTTAGCGGGAGACAACATGAGCAGTTCTTC.

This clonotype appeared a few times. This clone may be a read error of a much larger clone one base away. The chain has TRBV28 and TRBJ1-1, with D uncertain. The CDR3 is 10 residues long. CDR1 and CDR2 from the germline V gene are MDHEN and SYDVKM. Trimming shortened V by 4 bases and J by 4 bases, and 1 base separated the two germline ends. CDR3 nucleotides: TGTGCCAGCAGTTCCACTGAAGCTTTCTTT. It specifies CASSSTEAFF.

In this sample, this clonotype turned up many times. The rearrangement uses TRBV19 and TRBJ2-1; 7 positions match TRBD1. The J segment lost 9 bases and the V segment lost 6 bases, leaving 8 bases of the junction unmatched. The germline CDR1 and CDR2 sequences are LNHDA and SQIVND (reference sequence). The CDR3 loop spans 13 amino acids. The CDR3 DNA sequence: TGTGCCAGTAGCATGACAGGGCCTGGTGAGCAGTTCTTC. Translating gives CASSMTGPGEQFF.

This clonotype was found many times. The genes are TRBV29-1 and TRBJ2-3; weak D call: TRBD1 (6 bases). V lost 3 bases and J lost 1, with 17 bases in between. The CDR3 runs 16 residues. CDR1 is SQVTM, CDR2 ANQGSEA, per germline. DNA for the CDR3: TGCAGCGTTGACCGAGGGAACAGGGAAGGCACAGATACGCAGTATTTT. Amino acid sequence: CSVDRGNREGTDTQYF.

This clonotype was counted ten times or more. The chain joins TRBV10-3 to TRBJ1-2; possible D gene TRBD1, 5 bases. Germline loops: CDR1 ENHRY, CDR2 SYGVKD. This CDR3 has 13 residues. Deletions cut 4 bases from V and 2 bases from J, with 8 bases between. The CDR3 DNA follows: TGTGCCATCAGTGGGGACGGAAACTATGGCTACACCTTC. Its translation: CAISGDGNYGYTF.

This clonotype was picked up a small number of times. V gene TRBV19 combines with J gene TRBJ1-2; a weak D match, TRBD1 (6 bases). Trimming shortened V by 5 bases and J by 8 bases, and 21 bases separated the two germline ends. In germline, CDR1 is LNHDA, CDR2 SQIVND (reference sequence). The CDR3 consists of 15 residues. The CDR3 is CASSFGTSTSGGYTF. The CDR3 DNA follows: TGTGCCAGTAGTTTCGGGACATCTACCTCGGGCGGCTACACCTTC.

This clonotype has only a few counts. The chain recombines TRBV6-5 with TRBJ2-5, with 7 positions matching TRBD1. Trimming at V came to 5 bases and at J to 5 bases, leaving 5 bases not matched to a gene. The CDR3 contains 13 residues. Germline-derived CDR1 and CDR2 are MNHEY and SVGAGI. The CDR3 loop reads CASSADRMETQYF. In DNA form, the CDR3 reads TGTGCCAGCAGTGCGGACAGGATGGAGACCCAGTACTTC.

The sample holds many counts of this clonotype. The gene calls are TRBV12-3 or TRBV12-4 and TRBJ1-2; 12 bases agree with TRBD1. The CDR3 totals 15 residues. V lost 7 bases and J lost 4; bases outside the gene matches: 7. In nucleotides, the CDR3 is TGTGCCAGCACCAAGGGACAGGGGGCCGGCTATGGCTACACCTTC. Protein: CASTKGQGAGYGYTF.

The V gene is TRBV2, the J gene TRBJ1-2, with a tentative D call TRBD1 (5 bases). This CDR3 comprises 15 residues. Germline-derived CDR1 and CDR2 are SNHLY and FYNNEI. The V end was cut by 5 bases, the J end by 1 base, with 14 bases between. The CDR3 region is CASSSGTIINYGYTF. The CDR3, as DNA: TGTGCCAGCAGTTCCGGGACCATTATTAACTATGGCTACACCTTC.

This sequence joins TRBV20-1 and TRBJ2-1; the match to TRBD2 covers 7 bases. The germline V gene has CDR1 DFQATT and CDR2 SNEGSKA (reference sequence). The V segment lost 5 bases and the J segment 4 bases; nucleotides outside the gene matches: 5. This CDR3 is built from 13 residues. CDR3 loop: CSAGRDQYNEQFF. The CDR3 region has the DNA TGCAGTGCTGGGAGGGACCAGTACAATGAGCAGTTCTTC.

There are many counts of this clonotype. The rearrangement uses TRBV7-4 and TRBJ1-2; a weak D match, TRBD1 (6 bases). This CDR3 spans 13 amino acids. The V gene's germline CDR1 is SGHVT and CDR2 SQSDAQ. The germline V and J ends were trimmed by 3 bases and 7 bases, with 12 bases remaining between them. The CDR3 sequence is CASSFVGALGYTF. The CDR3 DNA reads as TGTGCCAGCAGCTTCGTGGGGGCGCTTGGCTACACCTTC.

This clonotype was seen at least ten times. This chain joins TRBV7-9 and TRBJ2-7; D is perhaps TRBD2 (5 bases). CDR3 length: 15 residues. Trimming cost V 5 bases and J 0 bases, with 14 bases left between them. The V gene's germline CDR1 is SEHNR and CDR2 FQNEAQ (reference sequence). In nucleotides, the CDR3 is TGTGCCAGCAGCCCCCCCAGCGGAAGCTCCTACGAGCAGTACTTC. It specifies CASSPPSGSSYEQYF.

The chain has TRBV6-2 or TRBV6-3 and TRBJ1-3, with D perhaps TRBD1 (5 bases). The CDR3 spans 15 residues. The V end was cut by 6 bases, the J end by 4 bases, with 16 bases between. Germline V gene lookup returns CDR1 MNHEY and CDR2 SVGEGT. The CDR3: CASSRPGAAGNTIYF. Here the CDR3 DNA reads TGTGCCAGCAGCCGCCCTGGGGCGGCAGGAAACACCATATATTTT.

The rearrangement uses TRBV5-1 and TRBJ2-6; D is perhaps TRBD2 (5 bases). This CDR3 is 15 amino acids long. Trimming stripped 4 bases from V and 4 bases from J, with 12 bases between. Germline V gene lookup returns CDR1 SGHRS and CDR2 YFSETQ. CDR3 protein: CASSLGVGGANVLTF. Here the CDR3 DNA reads TGCGCCAGCAGCCTCGGGGTCGGGGGGGCCAACGTCCTGACTTTC. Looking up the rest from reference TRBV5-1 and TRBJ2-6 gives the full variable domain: KAGVTQTPRYLIKTRGQQVTLSCSPISGHRSVSWYQQTPGQGLQFLFEYFSETQRNKGNFPGRFSGRQFSNSRSEMNVSTLELGDSALYLCASSLGVGGANVLTFGAGSRLTVL.

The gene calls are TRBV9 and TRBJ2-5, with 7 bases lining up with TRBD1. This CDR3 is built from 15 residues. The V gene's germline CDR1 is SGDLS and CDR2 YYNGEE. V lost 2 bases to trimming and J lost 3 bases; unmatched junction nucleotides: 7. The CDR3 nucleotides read TGTGCCAGCAGCGTTTCCGGGACAGCTAAAGAGACCCAGTACTTC. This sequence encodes CASSVSGTAKETQYF.

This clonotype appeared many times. CDR3 coding DNA: TGTGCCAGTAGTCGCAGGGAGAACACCGGGGAGCTGTTTTTT. Protein product: CASSRRENTGELFF. The rearrangement links TRBV19 to TRBJ2-2, with D perhaps TRBD1 (5 bases). V was pared by 5 bases and J by 1 base, with 8 bases between. Germline loops: CDR1 LNHDA, CDR2 SQIVND (reference sequence). There are 14 residues in the CDR3.

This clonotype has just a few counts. The CDR3 DNA reads TGTGCCAGCAGTTTACAGGGGTCGAAAGGCTACACCTTC. Amino acid sequence: CASSLQGSKGYTF. This rearrangement joins TRBV5-4 to TRBJ1-2; 7 bases match TRBD1. Trimming removed 5 bases from V and 8 bases from J; junction bases left unmatched: 9. Germline V gives CDR1 SGHNT, CDR2 YYREEE (reference sequence). The CDR3 runs 13 residues.

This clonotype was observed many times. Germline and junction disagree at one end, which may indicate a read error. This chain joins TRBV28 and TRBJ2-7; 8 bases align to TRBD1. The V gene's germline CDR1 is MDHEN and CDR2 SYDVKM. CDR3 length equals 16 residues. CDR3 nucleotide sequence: TGTGCCAACAGTCCCCCATACCCGGACAGGGCCTACGAGCAGTACTTC. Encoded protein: CANSPPYPDRAYEQYF.

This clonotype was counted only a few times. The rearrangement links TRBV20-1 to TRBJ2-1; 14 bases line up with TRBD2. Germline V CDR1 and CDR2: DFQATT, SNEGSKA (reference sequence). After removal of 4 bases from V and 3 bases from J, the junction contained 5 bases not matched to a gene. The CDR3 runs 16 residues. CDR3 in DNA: TGCAGTGCTAAGACTAGCGGGGGGGTACGCTACAATGAGCAGTTCTTC. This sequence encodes CSAKTSGGVRYNEQFF.

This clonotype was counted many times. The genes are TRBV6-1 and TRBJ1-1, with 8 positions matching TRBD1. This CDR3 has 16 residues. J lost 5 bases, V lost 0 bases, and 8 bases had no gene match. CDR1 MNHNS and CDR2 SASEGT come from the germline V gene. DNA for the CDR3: TGTGCCAGCAGTGAAGCCGGGCACAGGGGGGGGACTGAAGCTTTCTTT. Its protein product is CASSEAGHRGGTEAFF.

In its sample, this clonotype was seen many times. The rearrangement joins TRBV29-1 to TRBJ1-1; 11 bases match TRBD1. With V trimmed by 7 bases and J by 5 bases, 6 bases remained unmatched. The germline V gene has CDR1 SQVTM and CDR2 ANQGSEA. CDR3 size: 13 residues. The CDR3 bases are TGCAGCGCTGGACAGGGGGCAGGAACTGAAGCTTTCTTT. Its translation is CSAGQGAGTEAFF.

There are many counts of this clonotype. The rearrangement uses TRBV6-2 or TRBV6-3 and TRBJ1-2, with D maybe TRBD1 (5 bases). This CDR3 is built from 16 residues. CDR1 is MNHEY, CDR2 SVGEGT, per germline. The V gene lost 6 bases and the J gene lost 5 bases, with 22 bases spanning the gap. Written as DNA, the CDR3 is TGTGCCAGCAGAACAATGGACGGGAAAGGGGTTTATGGCTACACCTTC. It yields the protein CASRTMDGKGVYGYTF.

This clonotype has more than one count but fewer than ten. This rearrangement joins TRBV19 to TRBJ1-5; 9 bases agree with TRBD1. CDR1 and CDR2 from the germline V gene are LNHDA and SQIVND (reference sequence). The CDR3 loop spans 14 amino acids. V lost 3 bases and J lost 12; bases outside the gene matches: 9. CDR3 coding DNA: TGTGCCAGTAGTATCGGGACAGGGATTGAGGACCAGCATTTT. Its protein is CASSIGTGIEDQHF.